These T cell receptor beta chains were read from a single sample in a study of T cell changes during pregnancy in multiple sclerosis. This table comes from immunoSEQ multiplex PCR, and its TCRdb copy is limited to in-frame clones, with some not included. The data show approximately 35,000 clones, with around 92% seen just once and less than 1.5% held by the top ten. The sample comprised PBMCs (not recorded whether the cells were cultured). The receptor source for this set is a female donor with multiple sclerosis, enrolled in a pregnancy study. Each CDR3 is given with its conserved first and last residue. The listing skips clone size in some rows; elsewhere it reads once, few, many or a size class.

clone_size: .
cdr3_length: 13
v_call: TRBV11-2
cdr3_aa: CASSLAIGNEQFF

clone_size: .
cdr3_length: 15
v_call: TRBV4-1
cdr3_aa: CASSPSVRGRETQYF

clone_size: .
cdr3_length: 16
v_call: TRBV4-1
cdr3_aa: CASSRAYAGSTDTQYF

clone_size: .
cdr3_length: 17
v_call: TRBV5-1
cdr3_aa: CASSLGISGVGQETQYF

clone_size: .
cdr3_length: 14
v_call: TRBV5-4
cdr3_aa: CASSSRTGGYGYTF

clone_size: .
cdr3_length: 13
v_call: TRBV6-1
cdr3_aa: CASSRTSSYEQYF

clone_size: .
cdr3_length: 15
v_call: TRBV6-1
cdr3_aa: CASSEPWTRYNEQFF

clone_size: .
cdr3_length: 14
v_call: TRBV7-2
cdr3_aa: CASSLGGPGDTQYF

clone_size: .
cdr3_length: 13
v_call: TRBV19
cdr3_aa: CASRDQGPFPQHF

clone_size: .
cdr3_length: 13
v_call: TRBV5-1
cdr3_aa: CASNQGDKEKAFF

clone_size: .
cdr3_length: 13
v_call: TRBV19
cdr3_aa: CASIAGQTGELFF

clone_size: .
cdr3_length: 14
v_call: TRBV4-2
cdr3_aa: CASSQLSAHNEQFF

clone_size: .
cdr3_length: 15
v_call: TRBV6-4
cdr3_aa: CASSGATGNTGELFF

clone_size: .
cdr3_length: 15
v_call: TRBV9
cdr3_aa: CASSPRAFSGNTIYF

clone_size: .
cdr3_length: 14
v_call: TRBV18
cdr3_aa: CASSPRTDEYGYTF

clone_size: .
cdr3_length: 14
v_call: TRBV6-1
cdr3_aa: CASSGIGPNQPQHF

clone_size: .
cdr3_length: 14
v_call: TRBV2
cdr3_aa: CASRVTGGRGEQYF

clone_size: .
cdr3_length: 15
v_call: TRBV28
cdr3_aa: CASSPDRARNTEAFF

clone_size: .
cdr3_length: 12
v_call: TRBV7-2
cdr3_aa: CASSPGGNEQFF

clone_size: .
cdr3_length: 13
v_call: TRBV19
cdr3_aa: CASRYGTYNEQFF

clone_size: few
cdr3_length: 15
v_call: TRBV14
cdr3_aa: CASSRETGSYTEAFF

clone_size: few
cdr3_length: 14
v_call: TRBV10-1
cdr3_aa: CASMKGQATDTQYF

clone_size: once
cdr3_length: 17
v_call: TRBV11-2
cdr3_aa: CASSSRTSGSYTGELFF

clone_size: .
cdr3_length: 13
v_call: TRBV30
cdr3_aa: CAWSPTGGREQYF

clone_size: few
cdr3_length: 14
v_call: TRBV27
cdr3_aa: CASSYVGVNTEAFF

clone_size: once
cdr3_length: 16
v_call: TRBV4-2
cdr3_aa: CASSQSGLAGDYEQYF

clone_size: .
cdr3_length: 15
v_call: TRBV6-5
cdr3_aa: CASSSDSLGNTEAFF

clone_size: .
cdr3_length: 13
v_call: TRBV7-2
cdr3_aa: CASSPRLRYEQFF

clone_size: .
cdr3_length: 16
v_call: TRBV13
cdr3_aa: CASSSPAGGHTDTQYF

clone_size: .
cdr3_length: 14
v_call: TRBV10-1
cdr3_aa: CASSDGGSGNTIYF

clone_size: .
cdr3_length: 14
v_call: TRBV9
cdr3_aa: CASSAWREGRAQYF

clone_size: .
cdr3_length: 12
v_call: TRBV13
cdr3_aa: CASSLQNTEAFF

clone_size: .
cdr3_length: 15
v_call: TRBV5-4
cdr3_aa: CASNLGTSGSGEQYF

clone_size: .
cdr3_length: 11
v_call: TRBV29-1
cdr3_aa: CSVTGVGGYTF

clone_size: .
cdr3_length: 17
v_call: TRBV5-4
cdr3_aa: CASSSGTGGAEGNTIYF

clone_size: once
cdr3_length: 13
v_call: TRBV27
cdr3_aa: CASTHVNTDTQYF

clone_size: .
cdr3_length: 11
v_call: TRBV2
cdr3_aa: CASSGWADTYF

clone_size: .
cdr3_length: 16
v_call: TRBV9
cdr3_aa: CASSVGGGDSTDTQYF

clone_size: .
cdr3_length: 14
v_call: TRBV28
cdr3_aa: CASLTDRGSTEAFF

clone_size: .
cdr3_length: 16
v_call: TRBV7-2
cdr3_aa: CASSPQSGTGRDGYTF

clone_size: .
cdr3_length: 14
v_call: TRBV7-2
cdr3_aa: CASSSGQNYNEQFF

clone_size: .
cdr3_length: 14
v_call: TRBV11-1
cdr3_aa: CASSLPGMATEAFF

clone_size: .
cdr3_length: 15
v_call: TRBV19
cdr3_aa: CASSITGLGSQPQHF

clone_size: .
cdr3_length: 12
v_call: TRBV6-1
cdr3_aa: CASSEMRQTQYF

clone_size: .
cdr3_length: 14
v_call: TRBV7-2
cdr3_aa: CASSLQGPQETQYF

clone_size: .
cdr3_length: 18
v_call: TRBV7-9
cdr3_aa: CASSLAALTNRGRDEQYF

clone_size: .
cdr3_length: 15
v_call: TRBV6-1
cdr3_aa: CASSVFAGAAYEQYF

clone_size: .
cdr3_length: 18
v_call: TRBV30
cdr3_aa: CAWSDIRETFANTGELFF

clone_size: .
cdr3_length: 13
v_call: TRBV18
cdr3_aa: CASSQHPGDTQYF

clone_size: .
cdr3_length: 16
v_call: TRBV4-1
cdr3_aa: CASSRGRQGANEKLFF

clone_size: .
cdr3_length: 12
v_call: TRBV5-4
cdr3_aa: CASTDRGETQYF

clone_size: .
cdr3_length: 16
v_call: TRBV19
cdr3_aa: CASSIGAGGLYNEQFF

clone_size: .
cdr3_length: 12
v_call: TRBV7-9
cdr3_aa: CASSSLVNEQFF

clone_size: .
cdr3_length: 14
v_call: TRBV5-1
cdr3_aa: CASSLQGGIYEQYF

clone_size: once
cdr3_length: 15
v_call: TRBV7-2
cdr3_aa: CASSPLAGARETQYF

clone_size: .
cdr3_length: 13
v_call: TRBV5-1
cdr3_aa: CASSTEQGDGYTF